Following are 20 T cell receptor beta chains from one sample sequenced in a study of T-cell reconstitution after alpha-beta-depleted transplantation in children. It was with unique molecular identifiers that the TCRbeta library was prepared. TCRdb ran MiXCR on the PCR reads and lists one entry per CDR3 protein. The sample lists 600,000 to 700,000 distinct CDR3 sequences; roughly 15% were seen once. The sequences come from PBMCs from the stem cell graft donor, collected from the stem cell graft. The receptors here all came from a human donor who donated a stem cell graft to a child with acute myeloid leukemia.

The table lists this clonotype with many counts. The chain has TRBV27 and TRBJ2-2; the match to TRBD1 covers 8 bases. The ends lost 5 bases at V and 4 bases at J; junction bases unmatched: 6. CDR3 size: 15 residues. Germline V CDR1 and CDR2: MNHEY, SMNVEV (reference sequence). CDR3 protein: CASSPGGAGTGELFF. CDR3 coding DNA: TGTGCCAGCAGTCCAGGGGGCGCGGGCACCGGGGAGCTGTTTTTT.

The chain joins TRBV4-1 to TRBJ2-3; 13 nucleotides match TRBD2. The CDR3 consists of 18 residues. V shed 1 base and J 7 bases; nucleotides not matched to a gene: 11. Germline V gene lookup returns CDR1 MGHRA and CDR2 YSYEKL. The CDR3 DNA reads TGCGCCAGCAGCCAAGCTCCACTAGCGGGGGGGCCGTCGAATACGCAGTATTTT. Translated, it gives CASSQAPLAGGPSNTQYF.

CDR3 amino acids: CSAGGARDNQPQHF. For the CDR3, the DNA is TGCAGTGCTGGAGGGGCTAGGGACAATCAGCCCCAGCATTTT. The chain links TRBV20-1 to TRBJ1-5; perhaps TRBD1 as D (5 bases). Trimming shortened V by 5 bases and J by 3 bases, and 14 bases separated the two germline ends. CDR1 and CDR2 (germline): DFQATT, SNEGSKA (reference sequence). The CDR3 spans 14 residues.

CDR3: CSARTGGRNTEAFF. The DNA of the CDR3 is TGCAGTGCTAGGACAGGGGGGCGGAACACTGAAGCTTTCTTT. V gene TRBV20-1 combines with J gene TRBJ1-1; 9 bases match TRBD1. The CDR3 has 14 residues. From germline, CDR1 is DFQATT and CDR2 SNEGSKA (reference sequence). V lost 3 bases and J lost 1; bases outside the gene matches: 3.

This clonotype was detected many times. Written as DNA, the CDR3 is TGCAGCGTTAAGACAGGGGATAGCTACGAGCAGTACTTC. This gives the protein CSVKTGDSYEQYF. The chain couples TRBV29-1 to TRBJ2-7, with TRBD1 identical over 8 bases. This CDR3 contains 13 residues. Looked up from germline, CDR1 is SQVTM and CDR2 is ANQGSEA. V lost 5 bases to trimming and J lost 3 bases; unmatched junction nucleotides: 6.

This chain joins TRBV5-1 and TRBJ2-1; D is possibly TRBD1 or TRBD2 (5 bases each). V lost 4 bases, J lost 8 bases, and 7 bases lay in between. CDR3 length: 11 amino acids. Germline assignment: CDR1 SGHRS and CDR2 YFSETQ. CDR3 in amino acids: CASSMGDEQFF. CDR3 coding DNA: TGCGCCAGCAGCATGGGGGATGAGCAGTTCTTC.

This clonotype has at least ten counts. The chain has TRBV7-3 and TRBJ2-7; the match to TRBD2 covers 13 bases. Germline CDR1 is SGHTA and CDR2 is FQGTGA. Trimming removed 5 bases from V and 1 base from J; junction bases left unmatched: 11. This CDR3 region has 18 residues. The CDR3 sequence is CASSPQGRLAGGSYEQYF. CDR3 sequence (DNA): TGTGCCAGCAGCCCTCAAGGGCGACTAGCGGGGGGATCCTACGAGCAGTACTTC.

The V and J genes are TRBV6-4 and TRBJ2-5; D possibly corresponds to TRBD2 (5 bases). Trimming left V 5 bases short and J 5 bases short, with 12 bases between. Germline V gives CDR1 MRHNA, CDR2 SNTAGT. The CDR3 covers 13 residues. The CDR3: CASSREFRETQYF. CDR3 nucleotide sequence: TGTGCCAGCAGTAGGGAGTTCCGGGAGACCCAGTACTTC.

This clonotype was seen ten or more times. V is TRBV6-1 and J is TRBJ2-4; 8 positions agree with TRBD2. V shed 7 bases and J 9 bases; nucleotides not matched to a gene: 14. The V gene's germline CDR1 is MNHNS and CDR2 SASEGT. The length of the CDR3 is 15 residues. Written as DNA, the CDR3 is TGTGCCAGCACCGACGCCGGGACGGCGGGGGGCATTCAGTACTTC. This translates into CASTDAGTAGGIQYF.

This clonotype has at least ten counts. The chain combines TRBV20-1 with TRBJ1-1, with D possibly being TRBD1 (6 bases). This CDR3 region has 16 residues. Per germline, CDR1 DFQATT and CDR2 SNEGSKA (reference sequence). CDR3 sequence (DNA): TGCAGGGTAGAGAGGGGCCCAGCAAGGGGGGTCACTGAAGCTTTCTTT. It specifies CRVERGPARGVTEAFF.

The chain carries TRBV29-1 and TRBJ1-3; 7 nucleotides agree with TRBD1. The CDR3 spans 15 residues. J lost 2 bases, V lost 0 bases, and 4 bases had no gene match. From germline, CDR1 is SQVTM and CDR2 ANQGSEA. CDR3 nucleotides: TGCAGCGTTGAAGATCCCGACAGGGCTGGAAACACCATATATTTT. This codes for CSVEDPDRAGNTIYF.

The chain recombines TRBV5-4 with TRBJ2-1, with 16 bases aligning to TRBD2. From germline, CDR1 is SGHNT and CDR2 YYREEE (reference sequence). Trimming at V came to 3 bases and at J to 6 bases, leaving 12 bases not matched to a gene. This CDR3 is 19 amino acids long. DNA for the CDR3: TGTGCCAGCAGCTCAGATTCCGGGACTAGCGGGGGGGCCTCCAATGAGCAGTTCTTC. This encodes CASSSDSGTSGGASNEQFF.

This clonotype was picked up many times. V and J are TRBV20-1 and TRBJ1-2; TRBD1 might be the D (6 bases). The CDR3 runs 14 residues. Germline CDR1 is DFQATT and CDR2 is SNEGSKA (reference sequence). V dropped 6 bases and J dropped 5 bases, with 19 bases sitting between them. CDR3 region: CSARGTSARYGYTF. As DNA, the CDR3 is TGCAGTGCAAGGGGGACATCCGCGAGGTATGGCTACACCTTC.

A note on this clonotype: A much larger clone differs by one base, so this may be a read error. The chain carries TRBV9 and TRBJ2-1; D unresolved. The CDR3 runs 14 residues. CDR1 and CDR2 from the germline V gene are SGDLS and YYNGEE. CDR3 region: CASSVGSVGHGQSF. The DNA for the CDR3 is TGTGCCAGCAGCGTAGGTTCCGTCGGTCATGGGCAGTCCTTC.

Ten or more counts support this clonotype. The chain has TRBV7-9 and TRBJ2-1, with D perhaps assigned TRBD1 or TRBD2 (6 bases each). Trimming removed 7 bases at V and 1 base at J, with 17 bases between. Germline values: CDR1 SEHNR, CDR2 FQNEAQ (reference sequence). The CDR3 has 16 residues. CDR3 loop: CASTLSRGASYNEQFF. Here the CDR3 DNA reads TGTGCCAGCACCCTTAGTAGGGGGGCGTCCTACAATGAGCAGTTCTTC.

This clonotype has just a few counts. The V and J genes are TRBV6-5 and TRBJ1-5, with 7 bases fitting TRBD1. This CDR3 region has 15 residues. Germline V gene sequence: CDR1 MNHEY, CDR2 SVGAGI. V gave up 6 bases and J gave up 2 bases; unmatched junction bases: 7. The CDR3 loop is CASSPGTVGNQPQHF. CDR3 sequence (DNA): TGTGCCAGCAGCCCCGGGACAGTTGGCAATCAGCCCCAGCATTTT.

The chain uses TRBV6-5 and TRBJ2-7; TRBD1 might be the D (5 bases). V was trimmed by 2 bases and J by 3 bases, leaving 8 bases between them. Germline V gene lookup returns CDR1 MNHEY and CDR2 SVGAGI. This CDR3 has 13 residues. The CDR3 sequence is CASSYKGNYEQYF. The CDR3 DNA reads TGTGCCAGCAGTTACAAGGGGAACTACGAGCAGTACTTC.

This chain uses TRBV7-2 with TRBJ2-7, with D tentatively TRBD1 (6 bases). Germline V gene data show CDR1 as SGHTA and CDR2 as FQGNSA. CDR3 length: 15 residues. The germline V and J ends were trimmed by 0 bases and 3 bases, with 12 bases remaining between them. This chain's CDR3 is CASSLAGRGYYEQYF. CDR3 nucleotides: TGTGCCAGCAGCTTAGCAGGCAGGGGATACTACGAGCAGTACTTC.

In this sample, this clonotype turned up many times. This sequence joins TRBV20-1 and TRBJ2-1, with 7 positions matching TRBD2. V shed 3 bases and J 2 bases; nucleotides not matched to a gene: 10. Germline V gene lookup returns CDR1 DFQATT and CDR2 SNEGSKA (reference sequence). The CDR3 contains 16 residues. CDR3 sequence: CSASRAGGGTYNEQFF. As DNA, the CDR3 is TGCAGTGCTAGTCGGGCGGGCGGGGGAACCTACAATGAGCAGTTCTTC.

This clonotype was counted many times. The V gene is TRBV29-1, the J gene TRBJ2-1; D possibly corresponds to TRBD2 (6 bases). The CDR3 length is 12 residues. V lost 6 bases and J 4 bases, leaving 10 bases between the germline ends. The germline V gene encodes CDR1 SQVTM and CDR2 ANQGSEA. As DNA, the CDR3 is TGCAGCGTGGGTGCGGGGTACAATGAGCAGTTCTTC. Protein product: CSVGAGYNEQFF.